The sequence of this TCR beta chain was determined in a study of patients and donors after allogeneic stem cell transplantation. After removal of 5 bases from V and 8 bases from J, the junction contained 9 bases not matched to a gene. CDR1 SEHNR and CDR2 FQNEAQ come from the germline V gene (reference sequence). This CDR3 has 15 amino acids. Each CDR3 protein gets one entry after TCRdb re-called the RT-PCR reads with MiXCR. There are more than 850,000 distinct CDR3 sequences in the sample; roughly 17% occur only once, and 5% to 6.5% lies in the top ten. The sequencing input was blood, either unsorted or a sorted T cell fraction (not recorded which). The receptor was derived from a human donor who was either an allogeneic HSCT recipient or a stem cell or donor lymphocyte infusion donor (not recorded which). It is not recorded whose cells these are; they may come from a transplant donor. The chain uses TRBV7-9 and TRBJ1-5; 10 bases line up with TRBD1. CDR3 loop: CASSPGQGYGKPQHF. DNA for the CDR3: TGTGCCAGCAGCCCGGGACAGGGGTACGGTAAGCCCCAGCATTTT.